The source of this TCR beta chain is a study of T-cell memory formation after mild COVID-19. TCRdb independently ran MiXCR on the 5' RACE reads; one entry per CDR3 protein. The table lists roughly 280,000 distinct CDR3 sequences, roughly 8.2% of them singletons, with around a fifth in the top ten. Trimming cost V 3 bases and J 6 bases, with 14 bases left between them. The CDR3 consists of 14 residues. Germline V gene lookup returns CDR1 LNHNV and CDR2 YYDKDF (reference sequence). This clonotype was counted between two and nine times. J is TRBJ1-1 and V is TRBV15; no reliable D call. This clonotype originated in a man younger than 35 who had mild COVID-19 (a few samples of this study predate the infection). Cell type and time point are not known. Sequenced: PBMCs or a T cell subset sorted from them (not recorded which). In DNA form, the CDR3 reads TGTGCCACCAGCAGCAAGGGAGGTGGGTCTGAAGCTTTCTTT. Amino acids: CATSSKGGGSEAFF.